Listed below are T cell receptor beta chains from one sample, sequenced in a study of blood T cell repertoires in COVID-19. Libraries were prepared by immunoSEQ multiplex PCR; TCRdb keeps only in-frame clonotypes and omits some of them. The sample gives roughly 18,000 clones, 91% of which show up once; 3.5% to 5% is in the top ten. Sequencing was done on a sample of peripheral blood. The receptors here all came from a human donor in a cohort sampled during active COVID-19. The CDR3 runs from the conserved cysteine through the conserved F or W. D genes are given only for firm matches. Clone size, where shown, is once, few, many, or a class for clones that have expanded.

J	D	size	V	DNA	CDR3
TRBJ1-1	-	-	TRBV2	TGTGCCAGCAAGTACCAGGGTGGTCTTACATACCTGAACACTGAAGCTTTCTTT	CASKYQGGLTYLNTEAFF
TRBJ2-3	TRBD1	-	TRBV9	TGTGCCAGCAGCGTCTCCGGGACAGGGAGGACAGATACGCAGTATTTT	CASSVSGTGRTDTQYF
TRBJ1-1	-	-	TRBV5-3	TGTGCCAGAAGATCGAGGGAACTCCTGAACACTGAAGCTTTCTTT	CARRSRELLNTEAFF
TRBJ2-3	-	-	TRBV10-2	TGCGCCAGCGTAGGATCCTGGACTTACACAGATACGCAGTATTTT	CASVGSWTYTDTQYF
TRBJ1-6	-	few	TRBV9	TGTGCCAGCAGCTCCCGAGGAGCTAACTATAATTCACCCCTCCACTTT	CASSSRGANYNSPLHF
TRBJ1-5	-	-	TRBV6-1	TGTGCCAGCAGTGAATGGCTGAATCAGCCCCAGCATTTT	CASSEWLNQPQHF
TRBJ1-2	-	once	TRBV5-8	TGTGCCAGCAAGCAACTCAGAGGACATGAGAACTATGGCTACACCTTC	CASKQLRGHENYGYTF
TRBJ2-3	TRBD1	-	TRBV23-1	TGCGCCAGCAGGGACAGGTCAGATACGCAGTATTTT	CASRDRSDTQYF
TRBJ2-1	-	-	TRBV18	TGTGCCAGCTCACCACCTTTCCGGGCCCTGGGGCGGTCCTCCTACAATGAGCAGTTCTTC	CASSPPFRALGRSSYNEQFF
TRBJ1-6	TRBD1	-	TRBV19	TGTGCCAGTAGTATATTGGGACAGGGGGCCGTGAATTCACCCCTCCACTTT	CASSILGQGAVNSPLHF
TRBJ2-1	-	-	TRBV3-1/TRBV3-2	TGTGCCAGCAGCCAAGGGGGGGATGAGCAGTTCTTC	CASSQGGDEQFF
TRBJ1-1	TRBD1	-	TRBV7-8	TGTGCCAGCAGCCTCCAGGGGGCAATGAACACTGAAGCTTTCTTT	CASSLQGAMNTEAFF
TRBJ2-1	TRBD2	-	TRBV9	TGTGCCAGCAGCGTAGACGGGGGGGCGCGAAATGAGCAGTTCTTC	CASSVDGGARNEQFF
TRBJ1-2	-	-	TRBV3-1/TRBV3-2	TGTGCCAGCAGCCAAGATGTGAGGGGACAAGGCTACACCTTC	CASSQDVRGQGYTF
TRBJ1-1	TRBD1	-	TRBV19	TGTGCCAGAAGGACAGGGGTTGGAAACACTGAAGCTTTCTTT	CARRTGVGNTEAFF
TRBJ2-3	TRBD2	-	TRBV25-1	TGTGCCAGCAGTCTTCTCGTGCTAGCGGGAGTGAGTACAGATACGCAGTATTTT	CASSLLVLAGVSTDTQYF
TRBJ2-7	TRBD1	-	TRBV4-3	TGCGCCAGCAGCCAAGGGGGGACAGCTTTCCGCGAGCAGTACTTC	CASSQGGTAFREQYF
TRBJ2-5	TRBD2	-	TRBV13	TGTGCCAGCAGCTTGCGGAGCGGGGGTGTTCAAGAGACCCAGTACTTC	CASSLRSGGVQETQYF
TRBJ1-2	TRBD1	-	TRBV11-2	TGTGCCAGCAGCTTCGGACAGGGGGGCTACACCTTC	CASSFGQGGYTF
TRBJ2-7	-	once	TRBV28	TGTGCCAGCAGCGAGGGAACCTACGAGCAGTACTTC	CASSEGTYEQYF
TRBJ1-1	TRBD1	-	TRBV19	TGTGCCAGTACTTCCGGGACAGGGGGTTCCTACAACACTGAAGCTTTCTTT	CASTSGTGGSYNTEAFF
TRBJ1-3	-	once	TRBV19	TGTGCCAGTAGTATCCGCGGGTCTGGAAACACCATATATTTT	CASSIRGSGNTIYF
TRBJ2-6	TRBD1	-	TRBV5-5	TGTGCCAGCAGCTTGGGGGGACAGGGCGTATCTGGGGCCAACGTCCTGACTTTC	CASSLGGQGVSGANVLTF
TRBJ2-7	TRBD1	-	TRBV27	TGTGCCAGCAGTTTAGCGGGACAGGGGGGCTACGAGCAGTACTTC	CASSLAGQGGYEQYF
TRBJ2-6	TRBD1	-	TRBV19	TGTGCCAGTAGCCGGGACAGGGTTTATACTGGGGCCAACGTCCTGACTTTC	CASSRDRVYTGANVLTF
TRBJ1-5	-	few	TRBV2	TGTGCCAGCAGTGAAGTCTCGAGGGCGAGCAATCAGCCCCAGCATTTT	CASSEVSRASNQPQHF
TRBJ2-5	TRBD2	-	TRBV11-1	TGTGCCAGCAGCTTGCCCAGCGGGGTACAAGAGACCCAGTACTTC	CASSLPSGVQETQYF
TRBJ2-2	TRBD2	-	TRBV24-1	TGTGCCACCGCGGGACTAGGGAACACCGGGGAGCTGTTTTTT	CATAGLGNTGELFF
TRBJ1-3	-	-	TRBV7-9	TGTGCCAGCAGCTTAATGATCGGGGACTCTGGAAACACCATATATTTT	CASSLMIGDSGNTIYF
TRBJ1-2	-	-	TRBV7-8	TGTGCCAGCAGCTTAGGAACAGGTTCCTTCGGCTACACCTTC	CASSLGTGSFGYTF
TRBJ2-1	-	-	TRBV24-1	TGTGCCACCAGTGATAGAGTCCTCTCCTACAATGAGCAGTTCTTC	CATSDRVLSYNEQFF
TRBJ2-1	-	-	TRBV19	TGTGCCAGTAGTATAGATAAGAGCGGCTCCTACAATGAGCAGTTCTTC	CASSIDKSGSYNEQFF
TRBJ2-3	-	-	TRBV4-1	TGCGCCAGCAGCCAAGTAAGAGGGCTCGGGGGGCTGAGCACAGATACGCAGTATTTT	CASSQVRGLGGLSTDTQYF
TRBJ2-1	TRBD2	-	TRBV15	TGTGCCACCAGCAGATCTGGACTAGATCACCGCTCCTACAATGAGCAGTTCTTC	CATSRSGLDHRSYNEQFF
TRBJ1-3	-	-	TRBV3-1/TRBV3-2	TGTGCCAGCAGCCAAGGAGGAAATTCGTTTTACGGAAACACCATATATTTT	CASSQGGNSFYGNTIYF
TRBJ2-3	TRBD2	once	TRBV11-3	TGTGCCAGCAGCAAGACGGGACTATTCACAGATACGCAGTATTTT	CASSKTGLFTDTQYF
TRBJ2-3	-	-	TRBV20-1	TGCAGTGCTAGGGGGCCCATAGAGCAGTATTTT	CSARGPIEQYF
TRBJ2-5	-	-	TRBV9	TGTGCCAGCAGCGTAGCGGCGGGAGAGACCCAGTACTTC	CASSVAAGETQYF
TRBJ1-3	-	-	TRBV5-6	TGTGCCAGCAGTTCAGGGCACGGAAACACCATATATTTT	CASSSGHGNTIYF
TRBJ1-6	TRBD1	-	TRBV9	TGTGCCAGCAGCCCATCTCTAGACGGCAGGGGGAATTCACCCCTCCACTTT	CASSPSLDGRGNSPLHF
TRBJ1-1	-	-	TRBV25-1	TGTGCCAGCAAGTCCTGGACAGCGGAAGCTTTCTTT	CASKSWTAEAFF
TRBJ2-2	-	-	TRBV6-5	TGTGCCAGCAGTTACCGCCGGTCGGGCACCGGGGAGCTGTTTTTT	CASSYRRSGTGELFF
TRBJ1-1	-	-	TRBV21-1	TGTGCCAGCAGCCGACGCCGGACAGGCACTGAAGCTTTCTTT	CASSRRRTGTEAFF
TRBJ2-7	-	-	TRBV7-2	TGTGCCAGCAGCTTAGATCGCGGGTCGCAGTACTTC	CASSLDRGSQYF
TRBJ1-1	TRBD1	-	TRBV5-1	TGCGCCAGCAGCGAGTCTCCAGGGGGCGAGAACACTGAAGCTTTCTTT	CASSESPGGENTEAFF
TRBJ2-1	TRBD1	-	TRBV6-4	TGTGCCAGCAGTGGTGGGACAGGGAGGTACAATGAGCAGTTCTTC	CASSGGTGRYNEQFF
TRBJ1-1	-	-	TRBV12-3/TRBV12-4	TGTGCCAGCAGTTTATCTGAGGGCCCACTGGCCTTT	CASSLSEGPLAF
TRBJ1-2	TRBD1	once	TRBV24-1	TGTGCCACCAGTGATGGGGGACAGGGTATTCATGGCTACACCTTC	CATSDGGQGIHGYTF
TRBJ2-3	-	once	TRBV4-3	TGCGCCAGCAGCCAACCCCCTAGGGTGGGCAGAGGAGGTGCCACAGATACGCAGTATTTT	CASSQPPRVGRGGATDTQYF
TRBJ2-7	-	-	TRBV29-1	TGCAGCGCTCGTCCGGAGGGCGGGGTCCACGAGCAGTACTTC	CSARPEGGVHEQYF
TRBJ2-5	TRBD2	-	TRBV7-6	TGTGCCAGCAGCTTACCCTCCGGGACTAGCGTAGCGACCCAGTACTTC	CASSLPSGTSVATQYF
TRBJ2-1	-	-	TRBV6-5	TGTGCCAGCAGTTACGAGGGCAAGGGTGAGCAGTTCTTC	CASSYEGKGEQFF
TRBJ2-1	TRBD2	-	TRBV7-2	TGTGCCAGCAGCCGGGGGGGCGGCACCTACAATGAGCAGTTCTTC	CASSRGGGTYNEQFF
TRBJ2-3	-	-	TRBV12-3/TRBV12-4	TGTGCCAGCAGTTTGGGCGCACAATATACGCAGTATTTT	CASSLGAQYTQYF
TRBJ1-2	-	once	TRBV21-1	TGTGCCAGCAGCAAAACCTTACTCCCCCGGGGCTACACCTTC	CASSKTLLPRGYTF